Listed below are T cell receptor beta chains from one sample, sequenced in a study of blood T cells in healthy people across ages. TCRdb used MiXCR to reprocess the 5' RACE reads, holding one entry per CDR3 protein. This table has 1.5 million to 2 million distinct CDR3 sequences, roughly 32% appearing once. The sequenced material came from blood. The receptor source for this set is a woman aged 30 to 39 in good health. Each CDR3 is given with its conserved first and last residue. A D gene is named only where the DNA matches it firmly. Clone size is shown for a subset of rows, as once, few, many or a class of expanded clone.

CDR3 protein	CDR3 DNA	V gene	J gene	clone size	D gene
CASSYSLAGTYEQYF	TGTGCCAGCAGTTACAGTCTAGCGGGGACCTACGAGCAGTACTTC	TRBV6-6	TRBJ2-7	many	TRBD2
CASSLGGVNTDTQYF	TGTGCCAGCAGCTTGGGCGGGGTGAACACAGATACGCAGTATTTT	TRBV5-6	TRBJ2-3	few	NA
CASGNYNEQYF	TGTGCCAGCGGAAATTACAATGAGCAGTACTTC	TRBV6-2/TRBV6-3	TRBJ2-7	NA	NA
CASSPLGGRGGSTNTEAFF	TGTGCCAGCAGTCCCCTCGGGGGACGCGGTGGATCGACTAACACTGAAGCTTTCTTT	TRBV27	TRBJ1-1	few	NA
CASSLLSGDVFEGYTF	TGTGCCAGCAGCTTACTTTCCGGAGACGTATTCGAGGGCTACACCTTC	TRBV13	TRBJ1-2	few	NA
CSARPPGRGVSQPQHF	TGCAGTGCTAGGCCACCGGGGCGCGGAGTAAGTCAGCCCCAGCATTTT	TRBV20-1	TRBJ1-5	many	NA
CSVWGRDGDTF	TGCAGCGTTTGGGGACGGGATGGCGACACCTTC	TRBV29-1	TRBJ1-2	NA	NA
CSVQQGLGTQYF	TGCAGCGTGCAACAGGGTCTCGGGACCCAGTACTTC	TRBV29-1	TRBJ2-5	many	NA
CATSDLEPPGANVLTF	TGTGCCACCAGTGATTTGGAGCCGCCCGGGGCCAACGTCCTGACTTTC	TRBV24-1	TRBJ2-6	few	NA
CASSPLSVPPYEQYF	TGCGCCAGCAGCCCCCTTAGCGTCCCCCCCTACGAGCAGTACTTC	TRBV5-1	TRBJ2-7	few	NA
CASSRQPLYYEQYF	TGTGCCAGCAGCCGACAGCCTCTCTACTACGAGCAGTACTTC	TRBV5-6	TRBJ2-7	many	NA
CSALTSVLTDTQYF	TGCAGTGCTCTGACTAGCGTTTTGACAGATACGCAGTATTTT	TRBV20-1	TRBJ2-3	many	TRBD2
CASSRPGGSAHNEQFF	TGTGCCAGCAGTCGACCAGGAGGGAGCGCTCACAATGAGCAGTTCTTC	TRBV2	TRBJ2-1	NA	NA
CATSDSRTGWSYGYTF	TGTGCCACCAGTGACTCCCGGACAGGTTGGTCCTATGGCTACACCTTC	TRBV24-1	TRBJ1-2	NA	TRBD1
CASSLALAGAKNIQYF	TGTGCCAGCAGCTTAGCACTAGCGGGAGCCAAAAACATTCAGTACTTC	TRBV7-6	TRBJ2-4	NA	TRBD2
CASGSGGWGYNEQFF	TGTGCCAGCGGCTCAGGGGGTTGGGGTTACAATGAGCAGTTCTTC	TRBV3-1	TRBJ2-1	NA	TRBD1
CAISEGRAGGYEQYF	TGTGCCATCAGTGAAGGTCGGGCGGGGGGCTACGAGCAGTACTTC	TRBV10-3	TRBJ2-7	few	TRBD2
CATSSRVGDNEQFF	TGTGCCACCAGTTCCAGGGTGGGAGACAATGAGCAGTTCTTC	TRBV15	TRBJ2-1	NA	NA
CASTTTGQVGYGYTF	TGTGCCAGCACCACAACAGGGCAAGTTGGCTATGGCTACACCTTC	TRBV12-3/TRBV12-4	TRBJ1-2	few	NA
CSVEEVGRAMGAFF	TGCAGCGTTGAAGAAGTTGGCAGGGCCATGGGGGCTTTCTTT	TRBV29-1	TRBJ1-1	NA	NA
CASSYLAVSKNIQYF	TGTGCCAGCAGTTATCTCGCCGTGTCCAAAAACATTCAGTACTTC	TRBV28	TRBJ2-4	NA	NA
CASSPGLAGKTTDTQYF	TGCGCCAGCAGCCCGGGACTAGCGGGGAAGACCACAGATACGCAGTATTTT	TRBV5-1	TRBJ2-3	NA	TRBD2
CASNFQTSHQETQYF	TGTGCCAGCAATTTCCAAACTAGCCACCAAGAGACCCAGTACTTC	TRBV6-1	TRBJ2-5	NA	NA
CASSLVSGVPTDTQYF	TGCGCCAGCAGCTTGGTTAGCGGGGTCCCCACAGATACGCAGTATTTT	TRBV5-1	TRBJ2-3	NA	TRBD2
CASLSGSSDTQYF	TGTGCCAGCCTAAGCGGGAGTTCAGATACGCAGTATTTT	TRBV13	TRBJ2-3	few	TRBD2
CASSDRGNQPQHF	TGTGCCAGCAGCGACAGGGGCAATCAGCCCCAGCATTTT	TRBV6-1	TRBJ1-5	many	TRBD1
CASSSRTRLSSYNEQFF	TGTGCCAGCAGTTCTCGGACTCGTCTAAGCTCCTACAATGAGCAGTTCTTC	TRBV28	TRBJ2-1	few	NA
CASRGYRGFTYEQYF	TGTGCCAGCAGGGGGTATAGAGGGTTTACCTACGAGCAGTACTTC	TRBV6-4	TRBJ2-7	few	NA
CASSLYGTGFNTDTQYF	TGCGCCAGCAGCCTCTATGGGACAGGGTTTAACACAGATACGCAGTATTTT	TRBV4-1	TRBJ2-3	NA	TRBD1
CASSALAGGPLPKNIQYF	TGTGCCAGCAGCGCGTTAGCGGGGGGGCCTCTCCCCAAAAACATTCAGTACTTC	TRBV7-2	TRBJ2-4	NA	TRBD2
CASSLERVYEQYF	TGTGCCAGCAGCTTAGAAAGAGTCTACGAGCAGTACTTC	TRBV7-2	TRBJ2-7	few	NA
CASSKTSGGAYEQYF	TGTGCCAGCAGCAAGACTAGCGGGGGAGCCTACGAGCAGTACTTC	TRBV7-3	TRBJ2-7	few	TRBD2
CASSEANNWLGTYEQYF	TGTGCCAGCAGTGAAGCGAATAATTGGTTGGGAACCTACGAGCAGTACTTC	TRBV6-1	TRBJ2-7	NA	NA
CASSSRRGRDEQYF	TGTGCCAGCAGTTCCAGACGGGGTCGGGACGAGCAGTACTTC	TRBV12-3/TRBV12-4	TRBJ2-7	NA	NA
CASQGRELSGANVLTF	TGCGCCAGCCAGGGACGGGAACTCTCTGGGGCCAACGTCCTGACTTTC	TRBV4-1	TRBJ2-6	many	NA
CASSSTHGSSLPDTQYF	TGTGCCAGCAGCTCCACTCATGGCAGTTCCCTCCCAGATACGCAGTATTTT	TRBV7-9	TRBJ2-3	NA	NA
CASSLGTAKNYGYTF	TGTGCCAGCAGTTTAGGGACAGCGAAAAACTATGGCTACACCTTC	TRBV12-3/TRBV12-4	TRBJ1-2	NA	NA
CASRLKDTQYF	TGTGCCAGCAGGTTAAAAGATACGCAGTATTTT	TRBV12-3/TRBV12-4	TRBJ2-3	few	NA
CASSNSGGTEAFF	TGCGCCAGCAGCAACAGTGGTGGGACTGAAGCTTTCTTT	TRBV5-1	TRBJ1-1	few	NA
CASSFRLAGGGELFF	TGTGCCAGCAGCTTCCGACTAGCGGGAGGAGGGGAGCTGTTTTTT	TRBV5-5	TRBJ2-2	NA	TRBD2
CATKGPSTDTQYF	TGTGCCACCAAGGGGCCGTCCACAGATACGCAGTATTTT	TRBV6-1	TRBJ2-3	NA	NA
CSAREGGQGAGSGYTF	TGCAGTGCTAGAGAAGGGGGACAGGGGGCAGGTAGTGGCTACACCTTC	TRBV20-1	TRBJ1-2	NA	TRBD1
CASSIGTSLDNEQFF	TGCGCCAGCAGCATAGGGACTAGTTTGGACAATGAGCAGTTCTTC	TRBV5-1	TRBJ2-1	NA	TRBD2
CATSHRGRADTQYF	TGTGCCACCAGCCACAGGGGGCGCGCAGATACGCAGTATTTT	TRBV15	TRBJ2-3	NA	TRBD1
CSASDSGRGPDTQYF	TGCAGTGCTAGTGATAGCGGGAGAGGTCCAGATACGCAGTATTTT	TRBV20-1	TRBJ2-3	many	TRBD2
CASSEALGLNTEAFF	TGTGCCAGCAGTGAAGCGCTGGGGCTGAACACTGAAGCTTTCTTT	TRBV6-1	TRBJ1-1	NA	NA
CAISGSQGAGYGYTF	TGTGCCATCAGTGGATCCCAGGGGGCGGGCTATGGCTACACCTTC	TRBV10-3	TRBJ1-2	NA	TRBD1
CASSFSTSGSTDTQYF	TGTGCCAGCAGTTTCTCGACTAGCGGTAGCACAGATACGCAGTATTTT	TRBV27	TRBJ2-3	few	TRBD2
CAWSVQGRGHYEQYF	TGTGCCTGGAGTGTACAGGGCAGGGGGCACTACGAGCAGTACTTC	TRBV30	TRBJ2-7	many	TRBD1
CSVEGQRRETQYF	TGCAGCGTTGAAGGGCAGCGTAGGGAGACCCAGTACTTC	TRBV29-1	TRBJ2-5	few	NA
CSAHISGLAERISYNEQFF	TGCAGCGCCCATATCTCGGGACTAGCGGAACGGATCTCCTACAATGAGCAGTTCTTC	TRBV29-1	TRBJ2-1	few	TRBD2
CASRTGVVKSNQPQHF	TGTGCCAGCAGAACAGGGGTAGTAAAGAGCAATCAGCCCCAGCATTTT	TRBV27	TRBJ1-5	NA	TRBD1
CSARGDRGLETQYF	TGCAGTGCTAGAGGGGACAGGGGGTTAGAGACCCAGTACTTC	TRBV20-1	TRBJ2-5	few	TRBD1
CASSHPMGGPSGGYQETQFF	TGCGCCAGCAGCCACCCCATGGGGGGCCCTAGCGGGGGTTACCAAGAGACCCAGTTCTTC	TRBV4-1	TRBJ2-1	NA	TRBD2